This T cell receptor beta chain was documented in a study of CD8 T cells in Susac syndrome. Study-level information: At the time their blood was drawn, patients with Susac syndrome were either therapy-naive, on corticosteroids (with some of them also receiving intravenous immunoglobulin), or on intravenous immunoglobulin alone. Study-wide results and caveats: Where Susac syndrome CD4+ T cell repertoires were concerned, no clonal expansion was evident.

Note on this clonotype: Its antigen is not identified.

The RNA input was roughly 0.5 to 1 ug, and it was reverse transcribed with random hexamers. One entry per CDR3 protein results from TCRdb running MiXCR on the immunoSEQ multiplex PCR reads. The table shows some 99,000 distinct CDR3 sequences, with 85% to 95% occurring only once. While CD8+ and CD4+ T cells were isolated negatively, TEMRA cells were enriched by FACS. Sequences were obtained from CD4+ T cells from PBMCs. The clonotype originates from a human donor with Susac syndrome.

The CDR3 reads CASSRQFSTDTQYF. The CDR3 DNA is TGTGCCAGCAGTCGACAGTTTAGCACAGATACGCAGTATTTT. The chain recombines TRBV6-5 with TRBJ2-3, with TRBD1 as a possible D gene (5 bases). This CDR3 region has 14 residues. With 5 bases removed from V and 0 bases from J, the gap between germline ends came to 9 bases. Germline V gene sequence: CDR1 MNHEY, CDR2 SVGAGI.